The rows below give T cell receptor beta chains drawn from one sample of a study of cytomegalovirus exposure and HLA in healthy donors. Assay: immunoSEQ multiplex PCR; the TCRdb copy retains only in-frame clones and omits some. The repertoire holds fewer than 250,000 clones, about 77% seen once, with under 2% in the top ten. Sequenced material: PBMCs. These receptors came from a woman aged 30 to 39 in good health and CMV-seronegative. Each CDR3 is given with its conserved first and last residue. D genes are given only for firm matches.

>-|TRBV7-6|TRBJ1-1
CASSLDGMGNTEAFF
>TRBD1|TRBV30|TRBJ2-3
CAFNQGAGTDTQYF
>-|TRBV19|TRBJ2-2
CASRYDRNTGELFF
>TRBD1|TRBV2|TRBJ1-2
CASRSGQGWAYGYTF
>TRBD1|TRBV6-4|TRBJ2-2
CASSSTGGTGELFF
>TRBD2|TRBV4-1|TRBJ2-1
CASSHLTSGRLYNEQFF
>-|TRBV15|TRBJ2-1
CATSRISIPRRGFYNEQFF
>TRBD2|TRBV19|TRBJ2-3
CASSARLAATVDTQYF
>-|TRBV2|TRBJ2-1
CASREQGGNEQFF
>-|TRBV11-3|TRBJ2-7
CASSLGTSYEQYF
>-|TRBV5-1|TRBJ2-5
CASSLGAGAGYSGHGVETQYF
>TRBD1|TRBV6-5|TRBJ2-5
CAAGAGGYHQETQYF
>-|TRBV7-6|TRBJ1-5
CASSPTGGINQPQHF
>-|TRBV6-6|TRBJ1-1
CASKANTEAFF
>-|TRBV30|TRBJ2-2
CAWSVRTGGELFF
>-|TRBV27|TRBJ1-1
CASSSMNTEAFF
>TRBD2|TRBV5-6|TRBJ2-7
CASSSWGGKSYEQYF
>-|TRBV30|TRBJ1-1
CAWSVNMNTEAFF
>TRBD1|TRBV30|TRBJ1-1
CAWSSGTALPAAFF
>TRBD2|TRBV6-4|TRBJ2-1
CASSPGLAGVNEQFF
>-|TRBV7-9|TRBJ2-1
CASSSLGNEQFF
>-|TRBV5-1|TRBJ1-1
CASSISRGSTEAFF
>TRBD1|TRBV5-1|TRBJ1-1
CASSLALGTGGTEAFF
>TRBD2|TRBV4-1|TRBJ2-3
CASSQPLAGGRQDTQYF
>-|TRBV7-9|TRBJ1-1
CASSLASVTEAFF
>-|TRBV7-9|TRBJ2-1
CSSSIGSGSYNEQFF
>-|TRBV7-6|TRBJ2-5
CASSFGGSVQETQYF
>-|TRBV6-1|TRBJ1-2
CASSEAPGGGYTF
>TRBD1|TRBV5-4|TRBJ2-7
CASSSGTANSYEQYF
>-|TRBV5-6|TRBJ2-6
CASRPRGASSDSGANVLTF
>TRBD1|TRBV4-2|TRBJ1-2
CASSQDLGTGGHGYTF
>TRBD2|TRBV6-1|TRBJ2-1
CASKESGANEQFF
>-|TRBV30|TRBJ1-2
CAWSVDPGSGYTF
>TRBD1|TRBV30|TRBJ1-4
CAWSHGTGLTEKLFF
>-|TRBV2|TRBJ1-2
CASSDEEVYGYTF
>-|TRBV6-6|TRBJ2-7
CASSYSPSSYEQYF
>TRBD1|TRBV5-1|TRBJ1-4
CASSSGDRGYEKLFF
>-|TRBV27|TRBJ1-2
CASSPLRARDYGYTF
>-|TRBV7-9|TRBJ2-2
CASKTGVSTGELFF
>-|TRBV30|TRBJ2-5
CAWSPDWKEETQYF
>-|TRBV7-8|TRBJ1-5
CASSRLGDQPQHF
>TRBD1|TRBV13|TRBJ2-7
CASSLGRDRANF
>TRBD1|TRBV7-9|TRBJ1-1
CASSPNRGGGTEAFF
>TRBD2|TRBV4-2|TRBJ2-3
CASSQDTGTSGAYSTDTQYF
>TRBD2|TRBV30|TRBJ2-7
CAWVGLAGTYEQYF
>-|TRBV2|TRBJ1-4
CASSEGGGPNEKLFF
>-|TRBV6-1|TRBJ2-2
CASSSLTGELFF
>-|TRBV4-1|TRBJ1-1
CASSPGGHTEAFF
>TRBD2|TRBV19|TRBJ2-2
CASNPSGRATGELFF
>-|TRBV20-1|TRBJ2-5
CSASFEETQYF
>TRBD2|TRBV18|TRBJ2-7
CASSPTAGPYEQYF
>TRBD1|TRBV19|TRBJ2-5
CASSIKGAGQETQYF
>TRBD1|TRBV5-4|TRBJ2-7
CASSLTGDEQYF
>TRBD2|TRBV7-8|TRBJ2-2
CASSIVAGTGELFF